This record looks at one T cell receptor beta chain sequence and its context. This sample is drawn from a study of blood T cell repertoires in COVID-19. Study-wide background: Some COVID-19 samples were acute and others convalescent; all came from the United States, Italy and Spain. Sources were T cells, B-cell-depleted T cells, or PBMCs; the material itself was cDNA or gDNA.

In the authors' workflow: Amplified reference gene primers provided the basis for estimating nucleated cell counts. Sequencing was performed with immunoSEQ multiplex PCR; in TCRdb, only in-frame clones are kept and a portion is missing. V, J and clone size reflect that table, while D and trimming were determined from the DNA. The data show tens of thousands of clones, 90% seen once. With 0 bases removed from V and 1 base from J, the gap between germline ends came to 11 bases. Germline CDR1 is SGHRS and CDR2 is YFSETQ. The CDR3 consists of 16 residues. This chain links TRBV5-1 with TRBJ1-3; no firm D call. Input material: peripheral blood. This TCR came from a middle-aged man with acute or convalescent COVID-19. CDR3: CASSLAAARSGNTIYF. The CDR3 coding sequence is TGCGCCAGCAGCTTGGCAGCGGCTAGGTCTGGAAACACCATATATTTT. The whole variable domain, filled in from reference TRBV5-1 and TRBJ1-3, reads KAGVTQTPRYLIKTRGQQVTLSCSPISGHRSVSWYQQTPGQGLQFLFEYFSETQRNKGNFPGRFSGRQFSNSRSEMNVSTLELGDSALYLCASSLAAARSGNTIYFGEGSWLTVV.